One and the same sample provided the 5 T cell receptor beta chains below, sequenced in a study of identical twins. TCRdb re-called the 5' RACE reads with MiXCR, one entry per CDR3 protein. The sample holds about 520,000 distinct CDR3 sequences, 22% seen once. Another study also made use of these data, one on T cells expressing NK-cell markers.

The sample taken for sequencing was CD4+ T cells sorted from blood. Every receptor here comes from a young woman in good health.

The sample holds one count of this clonotype. This chain joins TRBV10-3 and TRBJ1-4, with D possibly being TRBD1 (5 bases). V lost 3 bases, J lost 4 bases, and 9 bases lay in between. The V gene's germline CDR1 is ENHRY and CDR2 SYGVKD. The CDR3 consists of 14 residues. The CDR3 is CAISDSRVNEKLFF. The CDR3 DNA sequence: TGTGCCATCAGTGACTCCAGGGTTAATGAAAAACTGTTTTTT.

The chain has TRBV10-2 and TRBJ1-6, with D possibly TRBD1 on 6 matching bases. CDR1 is WSHSY, CDR2 SAAADI, per germline. The CDR3 runs to 16 residues. V shed 4 bases and J shed 0 bases, with 10 bases lying between them. In nucleotides, the CDR3 is TGCGCCAGCAGTGGGCAAGGGGGCTCCTATAATTCACCCCTCCACTTT. It translates to CASSGQGGSYNSPLHF.

The chain joins TRBV12-3 or TRBV12-4 to TRBJ2-1, with 10 bases identical to TRBD2. The CDR3 covers 14 residues. With 10 bases clipped from V and 8 bases from J, the junction kept 11 bases outside the gene matches. CDR3 sequence: CAIGKLAGADEQFF. The CDR3 DNA follows: TGTGCCATCGGTAAGCTAGCGGGGGCAGATGAGCAGTTCTTC.

The chain uses TRBV7-2 and TRBJ2-5, with D perhaps matching TRBD2 (6 bases). This CDR3 has 15 amino acids. Looked up from germline, CDR1 is SGHTA and CDR2 is FQGNSA. The germline V and J ends were trimmed by 8 bases and 2 bases, with 18 bases remaining between them. The CDR3, as DNA: TGTGCCAGCTCTCTCGGTAGCGGATTTCAAGAGACCCAGTACTTC. Translation gives CASSLGSGFQETQYF. Looking up the rest from reference TRBV7-2 and TRBJ2-5 gives the full variable domain: GAGVSQSPSNKVTEKGKDVELRCDPISGHTALYWYRQSLGQGLEFLIYFQGNSAPDKSGLPSDRFSAERTGGSVSTLTIQRTQQEDSAVYLCASSLGSGFQETQYFGPGTRLLVL.

This clonotype was detected only a few times. The chain joins TRBV7-9 to TRBJ2-7; 9 nucleotides match TRBD1. J gave up 3 bases and V 5 bases, and 11 bases lay outside the gene matches. The V gene's germline CDR1 is SEHNR and CDR2 FQNEAQ (reference sequence). This CDR3 has 16 residues. CDR3 amino acids: CASSPGLGTGHYEQYF. CDR3 coding DNA: TGTGCCAGCAGCCCCGGACTAGGGACAGGGCACTACGAGCAGTACTTC.